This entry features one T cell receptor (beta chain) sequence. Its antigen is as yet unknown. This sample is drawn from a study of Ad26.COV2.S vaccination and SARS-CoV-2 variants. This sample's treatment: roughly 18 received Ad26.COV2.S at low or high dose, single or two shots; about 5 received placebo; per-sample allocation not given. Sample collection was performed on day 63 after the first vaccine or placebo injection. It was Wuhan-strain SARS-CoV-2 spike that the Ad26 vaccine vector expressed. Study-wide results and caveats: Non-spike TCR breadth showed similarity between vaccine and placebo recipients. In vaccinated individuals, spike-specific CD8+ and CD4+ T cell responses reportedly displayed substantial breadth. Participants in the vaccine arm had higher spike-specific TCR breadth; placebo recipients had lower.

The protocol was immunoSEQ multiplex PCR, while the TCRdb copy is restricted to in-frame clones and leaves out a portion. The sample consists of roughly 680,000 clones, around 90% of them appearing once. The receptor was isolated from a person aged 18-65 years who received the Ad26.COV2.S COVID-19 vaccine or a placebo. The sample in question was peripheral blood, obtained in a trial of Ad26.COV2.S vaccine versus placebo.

DNA of the CDR3: TGTGCCAGCAGCTCAGGGTTGGCCAACTATGGCTACACCTTC. It specifies CASSSGLANYGYTF. The chain has TRBV5-5 and TRBJ1-2; D might be TRBD1 (5 bases). The CDR3 totals 14 residues. The germline gives CDR1 SGHKS, CDR2 YYEKEE (reference sequence). V was trimmed by 3 bases and J by 2 bases, leaving 11 bases between them.